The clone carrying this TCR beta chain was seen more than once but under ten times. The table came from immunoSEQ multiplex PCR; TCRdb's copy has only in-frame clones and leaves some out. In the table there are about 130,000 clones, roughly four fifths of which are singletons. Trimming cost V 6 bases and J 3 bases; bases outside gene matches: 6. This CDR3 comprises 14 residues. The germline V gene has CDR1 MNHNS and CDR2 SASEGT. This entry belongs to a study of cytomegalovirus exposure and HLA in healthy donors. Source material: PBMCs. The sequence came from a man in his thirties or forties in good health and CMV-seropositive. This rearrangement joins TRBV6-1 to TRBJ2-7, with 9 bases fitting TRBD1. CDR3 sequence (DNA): TGTGCCAGCAGCGAGGGGGGACAGGGCTACGAGCAGTACTTC. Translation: CASSEGGQGYEQYF.